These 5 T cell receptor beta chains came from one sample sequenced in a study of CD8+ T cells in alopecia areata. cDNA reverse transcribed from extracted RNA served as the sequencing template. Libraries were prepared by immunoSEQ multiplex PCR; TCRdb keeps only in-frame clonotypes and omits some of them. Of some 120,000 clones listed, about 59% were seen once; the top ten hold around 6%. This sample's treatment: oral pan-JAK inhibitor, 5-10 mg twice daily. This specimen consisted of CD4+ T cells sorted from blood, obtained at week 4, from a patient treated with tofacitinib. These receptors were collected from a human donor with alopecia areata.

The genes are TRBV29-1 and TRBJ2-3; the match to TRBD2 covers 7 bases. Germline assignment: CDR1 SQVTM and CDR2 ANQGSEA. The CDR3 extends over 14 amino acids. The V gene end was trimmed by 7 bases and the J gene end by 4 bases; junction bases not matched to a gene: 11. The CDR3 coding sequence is TGCAGCGCCTCAGGGAGGGTGGTCCCAGATACGCAGTATTTT. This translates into CSASGRVVPDTQYF.

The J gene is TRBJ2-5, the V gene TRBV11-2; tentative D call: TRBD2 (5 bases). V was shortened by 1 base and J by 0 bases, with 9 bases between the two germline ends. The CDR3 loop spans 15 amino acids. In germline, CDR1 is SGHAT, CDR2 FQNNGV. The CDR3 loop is CASSLGGADQETQYF. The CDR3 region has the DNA TGTGCCAGCAGCTTAGGGGGAGCGGACCAAGAGACCCAGTACTTC.

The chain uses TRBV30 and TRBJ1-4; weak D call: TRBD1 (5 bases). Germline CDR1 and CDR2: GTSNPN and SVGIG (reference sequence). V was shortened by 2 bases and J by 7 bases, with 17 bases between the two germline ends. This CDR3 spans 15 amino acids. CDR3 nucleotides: TGTGCCTGGAGTTCCACCGGGACGCTATTTGAAAAACTGTTTTTT. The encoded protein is CAWSSTGTLFEKLFF.

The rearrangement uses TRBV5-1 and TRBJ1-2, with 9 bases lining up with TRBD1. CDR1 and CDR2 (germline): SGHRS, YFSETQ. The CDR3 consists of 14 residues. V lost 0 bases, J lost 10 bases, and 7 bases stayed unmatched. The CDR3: CASSLEGTGSTYTF. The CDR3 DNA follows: TGCGCCAGCAGCTTGGAGGGGACAGGGAGCACCTACACCTTC.

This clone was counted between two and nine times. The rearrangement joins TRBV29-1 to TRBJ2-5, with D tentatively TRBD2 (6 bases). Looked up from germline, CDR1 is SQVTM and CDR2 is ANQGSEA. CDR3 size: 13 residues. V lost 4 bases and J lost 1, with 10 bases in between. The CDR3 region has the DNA TGCAGCGTTGGCGGGGAGCTCCAAGAGACCCAGTACTTC. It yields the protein CSVGGELQETQYF.